This paragraph covers one T cell receptor beta chain sequence. Its specific antigen is unknown. No base qualities exist here, and no much larger clone lies one base off it. The record originates from a study of T-cell memory formation after mild COVID-19 (dated by TCRdb to the early 2020s). Turning to the overall study: Most TCR sequence clusters were specific to one of the two donors. T-cell clones expanding and contracting after mild COVID-19 in a couple of donors were tracked by longitudinal TCRalpha and TCRbeta repertoire sequencing. The cohort was made up of two young adult volunteers, one female and one male, who were previously healthy. Overall results and qualifications from the work: Some responding clones were detected in pre-infection memory, which suggested that pre-existing cross-reactive memory T cells had joined the SARS-CoV-2 response. Contracting CD4+ clones appeared mostly in the CM and EM memory subsets, whereas CD8+ clones were enriched in EMRA. From day 15 to 85, contracting clones showed balanced CD4/CD8 phenotypes, whereas a second wave of clones that expanded from day 15 to 37 leaned towards CD4+. Only a couple of mild cases were covered by the study, and larger cohorts that include severe cases with pre-infection samples were considered necessary. SARS-CoV-2 specificity was not confirmed for the second-wave clones peaking on day 37.

The data were produced on an Illumina NovaSeq 6000. Using 5'RACE with constant-segment primers, TCRalpha and TCRbeta cDNA libraries were constructed, with sample barcodes and unique molecular identifiers added in the process. Trizol reagent was used to extract RNA from every sample. Libraries were amplified in two PCR steps, with a second sample barcode and Illumina TruSeq adapters added in the second step. The libraries were sequenced on an Illumina NovaSeq using 2 x 150 bp paired-end reads. Under the source paper's analysis protocol: The reads were demultiplexed and collapsed into UMI-guided consensus sequences using migec v1.2.7. Using mixcr v2.1.11, UMI consensuses were aligned to TRA and TRB V and J templates and then assembled into clonotypes. A clonotype was counted as expanded or contracted only when both edgeR and NoisET called the clonotype significant, with the noise models trained on biological replicates. For edgeR calls, the cutoffs were a false discovery rate-adjusted p below 0.01 and a log2 fold-change threshold of 1. PCA with hierarchical clustering of max-normalized trajectories of the 1000 most abundant clonotypes was used as exploratory dynamics analysis. Separately sequenced CD4+ and CD8+ repertoires were used to assign the CD4 or CD8 phenotype of responding clones. The raw public reads went through TCRdb reprocessing: fastp at Q25, MiXCR clone calling, in-frame beta chains kept. Every CDR3 protein is listed once, alongside the most common genes and DNA of its rows. Here the V and J calls rest on TCRdb's processing, not on the authors' analysis. A total of under 200,000 distinct CDR3 sequences appear in this sample, roughly 13% of them only once. Approximately 3.5% of the sample rests with the top ten.

Including cysteine and phenylalanine, the CDR3 has 15 amino acids. The entry retains the CDR3 DNA only, 45 bases that are in frame from base 1. Between the V and J ends, shortened by 5 bases and 4 bases respectively, the junction contains 14 bases. Ficoll-Paque density gradient centrifugation was used to isolate PBMCs. The sequence is built from TRBV12-3 or TRBV12-4 and TRBJ1-4, with no confidently assigned D gene. The source of this sequence is a man younger than 35 who had mild COVID-19 (a few samples of this study predate the infection). The sample titles of this study are shuffled in the database, so cell type and time point are left out; the donor was told from shared clones. The sequenced material came from PBMCs or a T cell subset sorted from them (not recorded which). This receptor carries the CDR3 CASSRPRPNNEKLFF. The bases read TGTGCCAGCAGTCGCCCCCGTCCCAATAATGAAAAACTGTTTTTT.